This T cell receptor (beta chain) was sequenced during a study of blood T cell repertoires in COVID-19. Study summary: COVID-19 samples collected from the United States, Italy and Spain covered acute and convalescent phases. The analysed material was cDNA or gDNA that came from T cells, B-cell-depleted T cells, or PBMCs.

Germline loops: CDR1 ENHRY, CDR2 SYGVKD. Trimming at V came to 0 bases and at J to 8 bases, leaving 15 bases not matched to a gene. The CDR3 has 18 amino acids. In the authors' methods: Amplification of reference gene primers was used by the study to estimate nucleated cell counts. This table comes from immunoSEQ multiplex PCR, and its TCRdb copy is limited to in-frame clones, with some not included. For V, J and clone size, that table is used; D and trimming come from the DNA. Of 140,000 or so clones in the sample, 75% to 85% were seen once. The chain combines TRBV10-3 with TRBJ1-4; TRBD1 agrees at 7 bases. The material sequenced was peripheral blood. The receptor was isolated from a man aged 45 to 65 with acute or convalescent COVID-19. The CDR3 reads CAISESKPPGAGGEKLFF. The CDR3 DNA is TGTGCCATCAGTGAGTCAAAGCCGCCAGGGGCAGGGGGAGAAAAACTGTTTTTT.